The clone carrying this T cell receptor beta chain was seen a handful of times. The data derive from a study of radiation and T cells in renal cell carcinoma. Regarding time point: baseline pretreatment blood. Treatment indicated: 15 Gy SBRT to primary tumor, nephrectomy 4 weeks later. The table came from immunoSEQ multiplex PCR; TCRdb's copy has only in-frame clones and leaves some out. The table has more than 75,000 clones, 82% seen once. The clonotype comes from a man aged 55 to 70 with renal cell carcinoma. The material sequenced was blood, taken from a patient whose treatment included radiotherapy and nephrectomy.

CDR3 nucleotide sequence: TGCAGTGCCCCTAAGGGAGAGACCCAGTACTTC. It translates to CSAPKGETQYF. The V call is TRBV20-1, the J call TRBJ2-5; no reliable D call. The CDR3 totals 11 residues. Germline loops: CDR1 DFQATT, CDR2 SNEGSKA (reference sequence). V was trimmed by 6 bases and J by 4 bases, leaving 9 bases between them.